This TCR beta chain originates from a study of blood T cell repertoires in COVID-19. This clone was seen just once. Using immunoSEQ multiplex PCR, the repertoire was profiled, and TCRdb retains in-frame clones only, with some absent. Of roughly 80,000 clones in the sample, approximately 86% were seen once. The germline V and J ends were trimmed by 1 base and 0 bases, with 10 bases remaining between them. The CDR3 runs to 15 residues. Germline loops: CDR1 SGHRS, CDR2 YFSETQ. This clonotype was sampled from a woman aged 55-69 years with acute or convalescent COVID-19. This chain links TRBV5-1 with TRBJ1-1, with a weak D call TRBD1 (5 bases). The sequencing sample was made of peripheral blood. CDR3 protein: CASSLLGHMNTEAFF. For the CDR3, the DNA is TGCGCCAGCAGCTTGCTAGGACACATGAACACTGAAGCTTTCTTT.